This TCR beta chain was captured in a study of T cell responses to AZD1222 COVID-19 vaccine. Profiled with immunoSEQ multiplex PCR; TCRdb holds only in-frame clones, not every one. The sample consists of some 100,000 clones, over 75% of them appearing once. The V gene lost 0 bases and the J gene lost 2 bases, with 10 bases spanning the gap. The germline gives CDR1 GTSNPN, CDR2 SVGIG (reference sequence). This CDR3 has 14 residues. This rearrangement joins TRBV30 to TRBJ1-2; D remains ambiguous. The sample in question was peripheral blood, obtained 28 days after the second AZD1222 dose. The sequence came from an adult who received the AZD1222 COVID-19 vaccine. The CDR3 spells CAWSVRLRNYGYTF. The CDR3 region has the DNA TGTGCCTGGAGTGTACGACTACGGAACTATGGCTACACCTTC.